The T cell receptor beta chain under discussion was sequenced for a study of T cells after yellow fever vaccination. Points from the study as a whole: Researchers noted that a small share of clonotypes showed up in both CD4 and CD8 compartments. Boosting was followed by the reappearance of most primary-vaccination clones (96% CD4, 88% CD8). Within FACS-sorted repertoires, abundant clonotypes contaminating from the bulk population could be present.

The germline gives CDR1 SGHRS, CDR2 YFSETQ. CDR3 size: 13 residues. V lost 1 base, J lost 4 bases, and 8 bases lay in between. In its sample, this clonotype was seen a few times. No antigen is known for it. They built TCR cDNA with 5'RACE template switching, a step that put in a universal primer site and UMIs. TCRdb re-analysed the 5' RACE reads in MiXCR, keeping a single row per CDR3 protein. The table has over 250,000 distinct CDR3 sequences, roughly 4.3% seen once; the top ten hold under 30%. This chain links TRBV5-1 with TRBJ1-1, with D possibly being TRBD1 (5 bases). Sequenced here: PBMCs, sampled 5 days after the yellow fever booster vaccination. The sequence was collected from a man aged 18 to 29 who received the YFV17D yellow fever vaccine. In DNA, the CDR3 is TGCGCCAGCAGCTTGAGGGGAGGCACTGAAGCTTTCTTT. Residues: CASSLRGGTEAFF.